The clone carrying this TCR beta chain appeared a few times. Its antigen remains unidentified. One junction end disagrees with the germline gene, perhaps due to a read error. The data originate from a study of T cell repertoires in cytomegalovirus infection. TCRdb called the reads again in MiXCR, with one record for every CDR3 protein. The top ten clones hold about 2.8% of a sample with approximately 750,000 distinct CDR3 sequences, less than 40% of them seen once. The study's findings and limits: What dominated the ex vivo response were HLA-C-restricted CMV-specific TCR beta clonotypes.

Material: PBMCs. This TCR came from a human donor in good health (CMV status not recorded). Some clones in this sample may be carry-over from other donors' samples.

DNA of the CDR3: TGCAGTGCTGGAGACAGGTCACGACCCTACGAGCAGTACTTC. It encodes CSAGDRSRPYEQYF. This sequence joins TRBV20-1 and TRBJ2-7; D is possibly TRBD1 (6 bases). Germline V CDR1 and CDR2: DFQATT, SNEGSKA (reference sequence). The CDR3 totals 14 residues.